This record concerns one T cell receptor beta chain sequence. The antigen remains undetermined. The PCR ran on 60 Vbeta and 13 Jbeta primers. The data were produced by immunoSEQ multiplex PCR, yet TCRdb's version contains in-frame clones alone and is incomplete. The data show approximately 44,000 clones, with about nine tenths seen just once and 8% held by the top ten. The data belong to a study of cytomegalovirus exposure and HLA in healthy donors. V was trimmed by 5 bases and J by 3 bases, leaving 14 bases between them. CDR3 length equals 15 residues. The V gene's germline CDR1 is MNHEY and CDR2 SVGAGI. Study-level points and caveats: Indistinguishable V segments such as TRBV6-2 and TRBV6-3 were excluded. Earlier analysis looked at TCR beta V segments, and most were productive about 87% or about 30% of the time. A link between a missense DCLRE1C variant and TCR beta V- and J-gene trimming emerged from a later analysis. A highly shared variant cluster was judged a likely technical artifact.

The chain joins TRBV6-5 to TRBJ2-1; D might be TRBD2 (5 bases). The clonotype originates from a woman aged 40 to 50 in good health and CMV-seropositive. The specimen sequenced was PBMCs. CDR3 in amino acids: CASSLFLGSYNEQFF. The CDR3 DNA sequence: TGTGCCAGCAGTCTATTCCTAGGGAGCTACAATGAGCAGTTCTTC.